This T cell receptor (beta chain) was documented in a study of cytomegalovirus exposure and HLA in healthy donors. As for the study in general: The same platform was used for the 100 to 150 validation repertoires as for the 666 first-cohort repertoires, as reported in a later analysis.

Overall study findings and caveats: According to a subsequent analysis, TCR clusters identified in the first cohort showed a tendency to co-occur across the approximately 130 validation repertoires. Researchers counted around 180 TCR beta chains as cytomegalovirus-associated.

Germline CDR1 reads MRHNA; CDR2 reads SNTAGT. With 5 bases clipped from V and 0 bases from J, the junction kept 4 bases outside the gene matches. CDR3 length: 15 amino acids. Assay: immunoSEQ multiplex PCR; the TCRdb copy retains only in-frame clones and omits some. The sample lists 200,000 to 250,000 clones, 80% to 90% seen once, with roughly 3% in the top ten. Notes on this clone: Its specificity is unknown.

This clonotype was obtained from a woman aged 18-29 years in good health and CMV-seronegative. The gene calls are TRBV6-4 and TRBJ2-7, with 10 bases fitting TRBD2. Sequencing input: PBMCs. CDR3 sequence reads: CASSPSGSTSYEQYF. CDR3 DNA sequence: TGTGCCAGCAGTCCTAGCGGGAGTACCTCCTACGAGCAGTACTTC.